The text below deals with one T cell receptor (beta chain). The target antigen is unknown. TCRdb re-called the RT-PCR reads with MiXCR, one entry per CDR3 protein. Of more than 550,000 distinct CDR3 sequences in the sample, about 11% were seen once. This sample stems from a study of response to subunit inactivated influenza vaccine. General observations from the study: The study's authors posited that every seasonal influenza vaccination enlists few new T cells.

V lost 6 bases to trimming and J lost 5 bases, with 13 bases between them. Looked up from germline, CDR1 is LGHDT and CDR2 is YNNKEL (reference sequence). This CDR3 comprises 13 residues. The same sample was also used in a study of T cells expressing NK-cell markers. Per that paper: cDNA encoding TCR beta was synthesized via 5'RACE template switching incorporating UMIs. Researchers got TCR beta repertoires out of sorted CD3+CD56+NKG2C+, CD3+CD56+NKG2C- and CD3+CD56-NKG2C+ T cells. Among eight sequenced donors, seven carried HCMV seropositivity while one was seronegative.

The starting material was PBMCs from blood, obtained on the day of vaccination. The gene calls are TRBV3-1 and TRBJ1-1; TRBD1 might be the D (5 bases). The sequence was collected from a man between 45 and 60 years old who received an inactivated influenza vaccine. CDR3 sequence: CASSRQGYTEAFF. The CDR3, as DNA: TGTGCCAGCAGTCGCCAGGGTTATACTGAAGCTTTCTTT.